What follows are 17 T cell receptor beta chains derived from one specimen sequenced in a study of control samples from healthy donors and cancer patients. Sequencing was performed with immunoSEQ multiplex PCR; in TCRdb, only in-frame clones are kept and a portion is missing. The repertoire includes about 150,000 clones, approximately 94% of them detected once, and 5.7% sits in the top ten. Specimen: blood. The receptor set was obtained from a man aged 40-49 years in good health.

V and J are TRBV7-2 and TRBJ1-1, with 8 bases matching TRBD1. Per germline, CDR1 SGHTA and CDR2 FQGNSA. This CDR3 is built from 14 residues. V trimming: 5 bases; J trimming: 3 bases; junction bases outside the gene matches: 5. CDR3 residues: CASSLRQGHTEAFF. The CDR3 nucleotides read TGTGCCAGCAGCCTCCGACAGGGGCACACTGAAGCTTTCTTT.

The chain couples TRBV24-1 to TRBJ1-1; unclear D gene. Trimming stripped 5 bases from V and 3 bases from J, with 9 bases between. Germline CDR1 reads KGHDR; CDR2 reads SFDVKD. The CDR3 sequence is 13 residues long. CDR3 nucleotide sequence: TGTGCCACCAGTGGGGGAATCGACACTGAAGCTTTCTTT. Translating it yields CATSGGIDTEAFF.

V is TRBV6-5 and J is TRBJ2-7; D ambiguous. V was shortened by 6 bases and J by 2 bases, with 14 bases between the two germline ends. Germline CDR1 is MNHEY and CDR2 is SVGAGI. CDR3 length equals 14 residues. The CDR3 spells CASSATYSTYEQYF. The CDR3 bases are TGTGCCAGCAGCGCGACATATTCTACCTACGAGCAGTACTTC.

This clone was observed a single time. The chain is built from TRBV27 and TRBJ2-3, with 11 bases that match TRBD2. Trimming cost V 5 bases and J 7 bases; bases outside gene matches: 5. The germline V gene has CDR1 MNHEY and CDR2 SMNVEV (reference sequence). The CDR3 contains 14 residues. CDR3 amino acids: CASSIGTSGNTQYF. Here the CDR3 DNA reads TGTGCCAGCAGTATTGGGACTAGCGGCAATACGCAGTATTTT.

This clone was seen once. The V call is TRBV5-5, the J call TRBJ1-2; maybe TRBD1 (5 bases). This CDR3 has 14 amino acids. V dropped 1 base and J dropped 0 bases, with 7 bases sitting between them. Germline V CDR1 and CDR2: SGHKS, YYEKEE (reference sequence). The CDR3, as DNA: TGTGCCAGCAGCTTGCCGGACACTAACTATGGCTACACCTTC. This translates into CASSLPDTNYGYTF.

The genes are TRBV7-9 and TRBJ2-3, with D possibly TRBD2 on 5 matching bases. Trimming removed 4 bases at V and 0 bases at J, with 5 bases between. CDR3 length: 13 amino acids. Germline V gene lookup returns CDR1 SEHNR and CDR2 FQNEAQ (reference sequence). The CDR3 region is CASSWRSTDTQYF. CDR3 coding DNA: TGTGCCAGCAGCTGGAGGAGCACAGATACGCAGTATTTT.

The CDR3 reads CASSQNNEQFF. The CDR3 DNA sequence: TGTGCCAGCAGCCAGAACAATGAGCAGTTCTTC. J is TRBJ2-1 and V is TRBV11-3, with D hard to call. Germline CDR1 is SGHNT and CDR2 is YENEEA. CDR3 length: 11 residues. V dropped 5 bases and J dropped 5 bases, with 4 bases sitting between them.

V usage is TRBV7-2 and J usage is TRBJ2-3; D possibly corresponds to TRBD1 (6 bases). V was cut by 4 bases and J by 4 bases, with 9 bases left in between. Germline CDR1 SGHTA, CDR2 FQGNSA. The CDR3 runs to 13 residues. CDR3 residues: CASSSQGSDTQYF. DNA of the CDR3: TGTGCCAGCAGCTCACAGGGCTCAGATACGCAGTATTTT.

The chain carries TRBV4-1 and TRBJ2-5; 14 bases map to TRBD2. Germline assignment: CDR1 MGHRA and CDR2 YSYEKL. Trimming took 4 bases from V and 1 from J; bases not matched to a gene: 8. The CDR3 loop spans 18 amino acids. The CDR3 is CASSPGGLAGASQETQYF. CDR3 DNA: TGCGCCAGCAGCCCGGGGGGACTAGCGGGGGCGTCCCAAGAGACCCAGTACTTC.

This chain links TRBV28 with TRBJ2-4; D is undetermined. CDR1 and CDR2 from the germline V gene are MDHEN and SYDVKM. The V end was cut by 5 bases, the J end by 10 bases, with 15 bases between. The CDR3 extends over 13 amino acids. CDR3 bases: TGTGCCAGCAGTCCCTTGGTTCCTTCAATTCAGTACTTC. This codes for CASSPLVPSIQYF.

Here the CDR3 reads CASTYRGDLHF. The CDR3 DNA is TGTGCCAGCACCTACAGGGGCGACCTCCACTTT. This sequence joins TRBV11-2 and TRBJ1-6; 7 nucleotides line up with TRBD1. The CDR3 extends over 11 amino acids. V trimming: 7 bases; J trimming: 15 bases; junction bases outside the gene matches: 6. CDR1 is SGHAT, CDR2 FQNNGV, per germline.

The rearrangement joins TRBV2 to TRBJ2-1; TRBD2 might be the D (6 bases). The V gene lost 6 bases and the J gene lost 7 bases, with 16 bases spanning the gap. This CDR3 spans 14 amino acids. CDR1 and CDR2 (germline): SNHLY, FYNNEI. CDR3 loop: CASSGRAGLNEQFF. CDR3 coding DNA: TGTGCCAGCAGCGGTCGGGCGGGGTTGAATGAGCAGTTCTTC.

V usage is TRBV14 and J usage is TRBJ2-4; D uncertain. CDR3 length equals 15 residues. Trimming removed 5 bases from V and 5 bases from J, with 16 bases in between. Germline V gives CDR1 SGHDN, CDR2 FVKESK. The CDR3 DNA sequence: TGTGCCAGCAGCGCCTCCCTTATTGGCGAAAACATTCAGTACTTC. As protein: CASSASLIGENIQYF.

This clone was counted a single time. The chain joins TRBV2 to TRBJ2-7; the match to TRBD2 covers 7 bases. CDR3 length: 13 amino acids. V was pared by 7 bases and J by 6 bases, with 9 bases of the junction left unmatched. Germline V gene sequence: CDR1 SNHLY, CDR2 FYNNEI. The CDR3 loop is CASKLAIQSEQYF. The CDR3, as DNA: TGTGCCAGCAAACTAGCGATTCAGAGCGAGCAGTACTTC.

J is TRBJ1-5 and V is TRBV27; 12 positions agree with TRBD1. This CDR3 spans 13 amino acids. The germline V gene encodes CDR1 MNHEY and CDR2 SMNVEV (reference sequence). The V and J ends lost 8 bases and 5 bases, in that order; junction bases with no gene match: 1. CDR3 bases: TGTGCCAGCGGGGACAGGGGGCATCAGCCCCAGCATTTT. Translated: CASGDRGHQPQHF.

The rearrangement links TRBV7-6 to TRBJ1-5; no reliable D call. The CDR3 contains 14 residues. Between the trimmed V and J ends, which lost 5 bases and 2 bases, there was a span of 10 bases. CDR1 is SGHVS and CDR2 is FNYEAQ in the germline V gene. The CDR3 nucleotides read TGTGCCAGCAGCCGGGCCGAGGGCAATCAGCCCCAGCATTTT. It translates to CASSRAEGNQPQHF.

This chain connects TRBV19 to TRBJ1-2; a weak D match, TRBD1 (5 bases). Germline CDR1 is LNHDA and CDR2 is SQIVND (reference sequence). This CDR3 is 15 amino acids long. V was clipped by 4 bases and J by 2 bases, with 14 bases between them. CDR3 bases: TGTGCCAGTAGTAACTTAGGACAACCGAACTATGGCTACACCTTC. It translates to CASSNLGQPNYGYTF. Combining the CDR3 with reference TRBV19 and TRBJ1-2 gives the whole variable domain DGGITQSPKYLFRKEGQNVTLSCEQNLNHDAMYWYRQDPGQGLRLIYYSQIVNDFQKGDIAEGYSVSREKKESFPLTVTSAQKNPTAFYLCASSNLGQPNYGYTFGSGTRLTVV.